Listed below are T cell receptor beta chains from one sample, sequenced in a study of regulatory T cells in long-lasting Graves disease. TCRdb recomputed calls from the multiplex PCR reads with MiXCR, one row per CDR3 protein. Of about 470,000 distinct CDR3 sequences in the sample, 15% to 20% were seen once. This same sample was also taken into another study, of T cells in Graves' hyperthyroidism and ophthalmopathy.

The sequences come from peripheral blood mononuclear cells (PBMCs), collected at new diagnosis, from a patient treated with antithyroid drugs. The receptors originated from a man aged 40-55 years with Graves disease. The CDR3 runs from the conserved cysteine through the conserved F or W. The D gene is left open where the match is weak. Part of the rows lack a size; the others show once, few, many or a class for expanded clones.

clone size	J gene	V gene	D gene	CDR3 protein	CDR3 DNA
many	TRBJ2-1	TRBV24-1	TRBD2	CATSLGGLAGGPYNEQFF	TGTGCCACCAGTCTCGGAGGACTAGCGGGAGGACCCTACAATGAGCAGTTCTTC
few	TRBJ2-1	TRBV19	TRBD2	CASSIGGSDEQFF	TGTGCCAGTAGTATTGGCGGGAGCGATGAGCAGTTCTTC
.	TRBJ1-5	TRBV7-6	.	CASSLVLNSNQPQHF	TGTGCCAGCAGCTTAGTTCTCAATAGCAATCAGCCCCAGCATTTT
.	TRBJ2-5	TRBV28	.	CASRTRDDQETQYF	TGTGCCAGCAGAACCCGGGACGACCAAGAGACCCAGTACTTC
few	TRBJ2-3	TRBV6-1	TRBD2	CASSDGGLAGRDTQYF	TGTGCCAGCAGTGACGGAGGGCTAGCGGGCCGAGATACGCAGTATTTT
many	TRBJ2-2	TRBV20-1	.	CSAVRWGPDTGELFF	TGCAGTGCTGTCCGGTGGGGGCCGGACACCGGGGAGCTGTTTTTT
many	TRBJ1-4	TRBV7-2	TRBD1	CASSLDGTGTLTNEKLFF	TGTGCCAGCAGCTTAGATGGGACAGGGACCTTGACTAATGAAAAACTGTTTTTT
many	TRBJ2-7	TRBV5-1	TRBD1	CASSRQLGQGAGEQYF	TGCGCCAGCAGCCGCCAATTGGGACAGGGGGCTGGTGAGCAGTACTTC
many	TRBJ2-4	TRBV30	.	CAWSVSGLAKNIQYF	TGTGCCTGGAGTGTATCGGGATTAGCCAAAAACATTCAGTACTTC
many	TRBJ2-3	TRBV20-1	TRBD2	CSAPLAGVTDTQYF	TGCAGTGCCCCCTTAGCGGGGGTCACAGATACGCAGTATTTT
few	TRBJ1-2	TRBV5-5	TRBD1	CASSKGTASLYGYTF	TGTGCCAGCAGCAAGGGGACAGCCTCTCTCTATGGCTACACCTTC
many	TRBJ2-1	TRBV18	.	CASSSSIYNEQFF	TGTGCCAGCTCAAGTTCTATTTACAATGAGCAGTTCTTC
once	TRBJ2-7	TRBV28	TRBD2	CASSLLASGRYEQYF	TGTGCCAGCAGTTTATTGGCTAGCGGGCGGTACGAGCAGTACTTC
many	TRBJ1-5	TRBV27	TRBD1	CASSLSRGQGQPQHF	TGTGCCAGCAGTTTATCGAGGGGGCAGGGTCAGCCCCAGCATTTT
many	TRBJ2-5	TRBV13	.	CASSLRAVETQYF	TGTGCCAGCAGCTTAAGGGCCGTGGAGACCCAGTACTTC
few	TRBJ2-6	TRBV12-3/TRBV12-4	.	CASSKRLLAGTGANVLTF	TGTGCCAGCAGTAAAAGGCTATTGGCAGGAACTGGGGCCAACGTCCTGACTTTC
many	TRBJ2-5	TRBV7-3	TRBD1	CASSPAGTAFQETQYF	TGTGCCAGCAGTCCCGCCGGGACAGCCTTCCAAGAGACCCAGTACTTC
many	TRBJ2-5	TRBV12-3/TRBV12-4	TRBD2	CASSLLAGGIETQYF	TGTGCCAGCAGTCTCCTAGCGGGAGGGATAGAGACCCAGTACTTC
.	TRBJ1-1	TRBV11-3	.	CASAGTPGGNTEAFF	TGTGCCAGCGCCGGGACTCCGGGGGGGAACACTGAAGCTTTCTTT
many	TRBJ2-1	TRBV30	TRBD2	CAWAAGYYNEQFF	TGTGCCTGGGCAGCGGGATACTACAATGAGCAGTTCTTC
.	TRBJ2-1	TRBV3-1	TRBD1	CASSQEVGGGPNNEQFF	TGTGCCAGCAGCCAAGAAGTAGGGGGCGGACCAAACAATGAGCAGTTCTTC
.	TRBJ2-5	TRBV28	.	CASSLGLPQYF	TGTGCCAGCAGTCTCGGACTGCCCCAGTACTTC
many	TRBJ2-3	TRBV12-3/TRBV12-4	.	CASSSGTTDTQYF	TGTGCCAGCAGTTCCGGGACAACCGATACGCAGTATTTT
many	TRBJ2-1	TRBV7-9	TRBD2	CASSPGLAGYGEQFF	TGTGCCAGCAGCCCGGGACTAGCGGGATATGGTGAGCAGTTCTTC
many	TRBJ2-1	TRBV7-9	.	CASSPGTKRHNEQFF	TGTGCCAGCAGCCCAGGAACGAAGCGACACAATGAGCAGTTCTTC
.	TRBJ2-7	TRBV10-3	.	CAISVRASSYEQYF	TGTGCCATCAGTGTTCGTGCCAGCTCCTACGAGCAGTACTTC
few	TRBJ2-7	TRBV29-1	.	CSVCASYPYEQYF	TGCAGCGTATGTGCTAGCTATCCCTACGAGCAGTACTTC
many	TRBJ2-7	TRBV5-1	TRBD1	CASRTGGNYEQYF	TGCGCCAGCAGGACAGGGGGGAACTACGAGCAGTACTTC
many	TRBJ2-3	TRBV2	.	CASSEPLTDTQYF	TGTGCCAGCAGTGAACCGCTCACAGATACGCAGTATTTT
.	TRBJ2-2	TRBV20-1	.	CSARDSSTGGTGELFF	TGCAGTGCTAGAGATTCCTCGACAGGAGGCACCGGGGAGCTGTTTTTT
few	TRBJ1-2	TRBV6-1	.	CASSAETGSNYGYTF	TGTGCCAGCAGCGCAGAGACAGGTTCTAACTATGGCTACACCTTC
many	TRBJ2-3	TRBV20-1	TRBD2	CSARDRSGRPPGYTQYF	TGCAGTGCTAGGGACCGTAGCGGGAGGCCTCCGGGGTATACGCAGTATTTT